This T cell receptor beta chain was obtained from a study of cytomegalovirus exposure and HLA in healthy donors. Trimming removed 0 bases at V and 0 bases at J, with 14 bases between. There are 17 residues in the CDR3. Germline assignment: CDR1 LGHNA and CDR2 YNFKEQ. PCR employed 60 Vbeta and 13 Jbeta primers. TCRdb's table, derived via immunoSEQ multiplex PCR, lists solely in-frame clones and lacks some. The table lists about 150,000 clones, around 77% of them singletons. As for this clone: Its antigen remains unknown.

Study-level results: Most CMV-associated TCR beta chains appeared HLA-restricted in a later analysis.

At collection, donors were nominally healthy, but unrecorded immune exposures were probable. J is TRBJ2-5 and V is TRBV4-2; TRBD2 is a possible D gene (6 bases). The receptor was isolated from a man in his forties in good health and CMV-seronegative. Material: PBMCs. The DNA of the CDR3 is TGTGCCAGCAGCCAAGATCGATTAGCGGCGGACCAAGAGACCCAGTACTTC. It codes for CASSQDRLAADQETQYF.